This T cell receptor (beta chain) emerged from a study of T cells in Graves' hyperthyroidism and ophthalmopathy. Used for diagnoses were clinical symptoms, serum thyroxine and TRAb, thyroid ultrasound and orbital computed tomography. This clonotype was seen many times. The length of the CDR3 is 15 residues. The germline V gene has CDR1 MGHDK and CDR2 SYGVNS. Trimming cost V 2 bases and J 1 base, with 11 bases left between them. RNA transcripts gave rise to amplified TCR beta CDR3 regions. First-round RT-PCR with HTBI primers amplified the TCR CDR3 region. TCRdb reprocessed the multiplex PCR reads with MiXCR, giving one entry per CDR3 protein. The sample has hundreds of thousands of distinct CDR3 sequences, 13% to 15% seen once.

The gene calls are TRBV25-1 and TRBJ1-1; D unclear. The sample comprised blood. The sequence derives from a woman in her 50s with Graves' ophthalmopathy. The chain's CDR3 is CASSEGGTANTEAFF. Here the CDR3 DNA reads TGTGCCAGCAGTGAAGGCGGCACCGCGAACACTGAAGCTTTCTTT.